This TCR beta chain was found in a study of blood T cell repertoires in COVID-19. The data were produced by immunoSEQ multiplex PCR, yet TCRdb's version contains in-frame clones alone and is incomplete. Among some 48,000 clones listed, around 90% were seen once. The J segment lost 0 bases and the V segment lost 5 bases, leaving 13 bases of the junction unmatched. Germline CDR1 and CDR2: MNHEY and SMNVEV (reference sequence). The CDR3 length is 18 residues. Sequenced input: peripheral blood. The chain combines TRBV27 with TRBJ1-3, with 7 bases fitting TRBD1. The source is a man in his 70s with active COVID-19. The CDR3 DNA reads TGTGCCAGCAGTCCGCGACGACAGGGTTTTACCTCTGGAAACACCATATATTTT. Amino acid sequence: CASSPRRQGFTSGNTIYF.